This T cell receptor (beta chain) was recovered during a study of blood T cell repertoires in COVID-19. This CDR3 contains 13 residues. V lost 3 bases, J lost 8 bases, and 13 bases lay in between. Germline V gene lookup returns CDR1 DFQATT and CDR2 SNEGSKA (reference sequence). The protocol was immunoSEQ multiplex PCR, while the TCRdb copy is restricted to in-frame clones and leaves out a portion. Among 120,000 to 150,000 clones listed, approximately 81% were seen once. Sequenced material: PBMCs or T cells enriched from blood (not recorded which). This receptor was identified in a man between 35 and 55 years old with acute COVID-19. This chain links TRBV20-1 with TRBJ2-2; possible D gene TRBD2, 5 bases. The CDR3 sequence is CSASTRRLGELFF. CDR3 DNA: TGCAGTGCTAGTACCCGGAGGTTAGGGGAGCTGTTTTTT.